This TCR beta chain was sequenced in a study of blood T cells in healthy people across ages. Germline CDR1 and CDR2: DFQATT and SNEGSKA (reference sequence). V shed 3 bases and J 0 bases; nucleotides not matched to a gene: 4. The CDR3 has 14 residues. The use of a sample-barcoded 5' primer and a J-beta primer mix characterized a second PCR of roughly 6 to 11 cycles. TCRdb ran MiXCR on the 5' RACE reads and lists one entry per CDR3 protein. The sample carries 550,000 to 750,000 distinct CDR3 sequences, 21% recorded once. The sequence derives from a man aged 65-85 years in good health. The sequenced sample consisted of blood. The J gene is TRBJ1-1, the V gene TRBV20-1; TRBD1 agrees at 7 bases. CDR3 DNA: TGCAGTGCTAGGACAGGGTTCGTGAACACTGAAGCTTTCTTT. This gives the protein CSARTGFVNTEAFF.